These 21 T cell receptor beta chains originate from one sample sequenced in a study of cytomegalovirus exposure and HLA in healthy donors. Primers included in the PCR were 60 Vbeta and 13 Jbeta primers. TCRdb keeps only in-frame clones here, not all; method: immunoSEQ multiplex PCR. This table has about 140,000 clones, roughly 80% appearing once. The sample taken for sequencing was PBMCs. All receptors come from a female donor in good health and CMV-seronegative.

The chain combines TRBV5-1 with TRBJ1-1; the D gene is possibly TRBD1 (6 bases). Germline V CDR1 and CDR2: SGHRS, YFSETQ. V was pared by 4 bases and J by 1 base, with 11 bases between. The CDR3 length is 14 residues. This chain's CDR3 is CASSQGHGNTEAFF. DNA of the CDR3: TGCGCCAGCAGCCAGGGACACGGGAACACTGAAGCTTTCTTT.

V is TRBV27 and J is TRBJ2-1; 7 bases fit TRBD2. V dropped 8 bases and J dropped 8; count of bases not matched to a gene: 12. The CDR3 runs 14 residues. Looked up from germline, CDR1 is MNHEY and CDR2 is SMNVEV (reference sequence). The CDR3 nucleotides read TGTGCCAGCTCGAAGGGCGGGAGTAACTATGAGCAGTTCTTC. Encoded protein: CASSKGGSNYEQFF.

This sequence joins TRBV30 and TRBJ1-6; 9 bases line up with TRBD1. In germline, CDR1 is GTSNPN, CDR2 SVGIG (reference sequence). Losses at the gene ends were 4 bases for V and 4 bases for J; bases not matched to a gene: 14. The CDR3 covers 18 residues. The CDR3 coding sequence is TGTGCCTGGACTAAATCGACAGGGGGTTACTTTTATAATTCACCCCTCCACTTT. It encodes CAWTKSTGGYFYNSPLHF.

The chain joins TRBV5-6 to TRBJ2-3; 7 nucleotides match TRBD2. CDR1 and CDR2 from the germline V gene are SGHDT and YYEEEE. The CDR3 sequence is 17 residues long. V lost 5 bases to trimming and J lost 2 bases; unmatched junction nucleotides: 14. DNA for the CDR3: TGTGCCAGCAGACCTCAGGTGAAGGGGAGGGACACAGATACGCAGTATTTT. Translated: CASRPQVKGRDTDTQYF.

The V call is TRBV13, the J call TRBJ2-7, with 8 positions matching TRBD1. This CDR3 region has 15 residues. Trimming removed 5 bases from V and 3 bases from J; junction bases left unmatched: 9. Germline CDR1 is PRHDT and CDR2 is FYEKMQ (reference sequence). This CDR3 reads CASSQPGQGIYEQYF. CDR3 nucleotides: TGTGCCAGCAGCCAACCAGGACAGGGCATCTACGAGCAGTACTTC.

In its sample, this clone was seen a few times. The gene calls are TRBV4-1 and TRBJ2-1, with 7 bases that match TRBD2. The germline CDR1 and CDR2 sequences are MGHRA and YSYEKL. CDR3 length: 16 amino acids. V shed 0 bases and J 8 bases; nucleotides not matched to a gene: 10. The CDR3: CASSQEGAGVSYEQFF. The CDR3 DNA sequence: TGCGCCAGCAGCCAAGAAGGCGCGGGAGTATCGTATGAGCAGTTCTTC.

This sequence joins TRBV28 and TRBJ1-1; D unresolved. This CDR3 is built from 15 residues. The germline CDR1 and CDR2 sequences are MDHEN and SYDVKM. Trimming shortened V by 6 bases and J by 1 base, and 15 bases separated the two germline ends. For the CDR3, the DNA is TGTGCCAGCAGACCCCAGTCGGGTGCGAACACTGAAGCTTTCTTT. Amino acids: CASRPQSGANTEAFF. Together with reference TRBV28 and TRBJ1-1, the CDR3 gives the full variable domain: DVKVTQSSRYLVKRTGEKVFLECVQDMDHENMFWYRQDPGLGLRLIYFSYDVKMKEKGDIPEGYSVSREKKERFSLILESASTNQTSMYLCASRPQSGANTEAFFGQGTRLTVV.

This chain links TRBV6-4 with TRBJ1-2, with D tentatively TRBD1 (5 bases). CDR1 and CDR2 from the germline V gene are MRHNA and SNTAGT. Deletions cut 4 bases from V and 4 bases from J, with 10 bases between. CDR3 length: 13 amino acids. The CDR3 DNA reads TGTGCCAGCAGTGCCGGGGGATCCTATGGCTACACCTTC. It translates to CASSAGGSYGYTF.

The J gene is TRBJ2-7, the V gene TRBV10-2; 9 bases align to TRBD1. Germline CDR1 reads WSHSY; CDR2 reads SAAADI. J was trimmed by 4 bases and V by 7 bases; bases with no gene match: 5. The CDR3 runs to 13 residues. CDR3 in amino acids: CASTSTGGYEQYF. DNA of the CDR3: TGCGCCAGCACCTCGACAGGGGGTTACGAGCAGTACTTC.

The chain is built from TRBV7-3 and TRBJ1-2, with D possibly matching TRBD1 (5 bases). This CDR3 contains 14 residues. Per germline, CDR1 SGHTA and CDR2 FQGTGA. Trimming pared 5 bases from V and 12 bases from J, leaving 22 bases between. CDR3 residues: CASSPGGTGGRNTF. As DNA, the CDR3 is TGTGCCAGCAGCCCAGGAGGGACGGGGGGAAGAAACACCTTC.

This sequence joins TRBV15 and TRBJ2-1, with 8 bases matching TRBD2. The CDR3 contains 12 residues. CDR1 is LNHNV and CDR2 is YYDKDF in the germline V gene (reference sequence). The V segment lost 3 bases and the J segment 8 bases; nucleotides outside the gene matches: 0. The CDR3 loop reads CATSRREDEQFF. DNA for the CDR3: TGTGCCACCAGCAGGCGGGAGGATGAGCAGTTCTTC.

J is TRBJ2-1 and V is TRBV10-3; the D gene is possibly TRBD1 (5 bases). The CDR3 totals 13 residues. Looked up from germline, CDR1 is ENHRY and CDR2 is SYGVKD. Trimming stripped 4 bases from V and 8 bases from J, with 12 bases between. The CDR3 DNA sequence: TGTGCCATCAGTGGGCAGACAGAATATGAGCAGTTCTTC. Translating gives CAISGQTEYEQFF.

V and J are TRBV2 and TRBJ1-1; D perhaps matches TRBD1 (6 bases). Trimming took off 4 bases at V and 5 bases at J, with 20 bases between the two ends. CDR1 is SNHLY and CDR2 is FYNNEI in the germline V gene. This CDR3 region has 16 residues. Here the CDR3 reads CASSGNQGWARTEAFF. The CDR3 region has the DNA TGTGCCAGCAGTGGAAACCAGGGGTGGGCTCGGACTGAAGCTTTCTTT. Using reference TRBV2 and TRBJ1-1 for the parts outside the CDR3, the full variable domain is EPEVTQTPSHQVTQMGQEVILRCVPISNHLYFYWYRQILGQKVEFLVSFYNNEISEKSEIFDDQFSVERPDGSNFTLKIRSTKLEDSAMYFCASSGNQGWARTEAFFGQGTRLTVV.

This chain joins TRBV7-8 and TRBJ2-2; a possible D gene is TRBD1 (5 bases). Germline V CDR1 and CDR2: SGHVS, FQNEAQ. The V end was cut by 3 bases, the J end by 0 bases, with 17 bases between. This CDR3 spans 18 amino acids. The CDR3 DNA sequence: TGTGCCAGCAGCTTCTTAGATCTACAGGCCGCGAACACCGGGGAGCTGTTTTTT. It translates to CASSFLDLQAANTGELFF.

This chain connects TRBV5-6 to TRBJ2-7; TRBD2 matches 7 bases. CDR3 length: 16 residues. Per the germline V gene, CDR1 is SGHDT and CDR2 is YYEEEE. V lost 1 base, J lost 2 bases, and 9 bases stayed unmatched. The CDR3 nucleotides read TGTGCCAGCAGCTTGTTGCGGGAGCGAAGGACCTACGAGCAGTACTTC. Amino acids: CASSLLRERRTYEQYF.

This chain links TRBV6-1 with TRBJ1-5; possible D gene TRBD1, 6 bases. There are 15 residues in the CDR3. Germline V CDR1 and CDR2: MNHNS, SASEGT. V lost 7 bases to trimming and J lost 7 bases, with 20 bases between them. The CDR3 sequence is CASTHRSGAGQPQHF. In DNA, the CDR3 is TGTGCCAGCACACATCGGTCAGGGGCCGGGCAGCCCCAGCATTTT.

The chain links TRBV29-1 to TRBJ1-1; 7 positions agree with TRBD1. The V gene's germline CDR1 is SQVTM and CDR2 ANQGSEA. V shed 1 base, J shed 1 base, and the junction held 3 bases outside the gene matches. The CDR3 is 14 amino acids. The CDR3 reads CSVEATGSNTEAFF. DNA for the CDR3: TGCAGCGTTGAAGCGACAGGGTCGAACACTGAAGCTTTCTTT.

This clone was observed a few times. CDR3 DNA: TGCGCCAGCAGCCTTGGCAACACTGAAGCTTTCTTT. It specifies CASSLGNTEAFF. This chain links TRBV4-1 with TRBJ1-1; no clear D gene. Trimming took 4 bases from V and 2 from J, leaving 5 bases between them. CDR1 and CDR2 from the germline V gene are MGHRA and YSYEKL. The CDR3 is made up of 12 amino acids.

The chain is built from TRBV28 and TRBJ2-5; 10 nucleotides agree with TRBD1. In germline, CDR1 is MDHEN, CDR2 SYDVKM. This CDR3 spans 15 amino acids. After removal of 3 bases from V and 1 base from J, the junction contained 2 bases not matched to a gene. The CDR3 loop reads CASSLGTGAQETQYF. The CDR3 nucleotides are TGTGCCAGCAGTTTGGGGACAGGGGCCCAAGAGACCCAGTACTTC.

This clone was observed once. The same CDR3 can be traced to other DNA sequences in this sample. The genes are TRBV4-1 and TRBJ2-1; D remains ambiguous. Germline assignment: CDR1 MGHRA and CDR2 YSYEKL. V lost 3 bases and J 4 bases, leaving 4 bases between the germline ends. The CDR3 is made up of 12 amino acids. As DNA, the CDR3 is TGCGCCAGCAGCCACCGGTACAATGAGCAGTTCTTC. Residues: CASSHRYNEQFF.

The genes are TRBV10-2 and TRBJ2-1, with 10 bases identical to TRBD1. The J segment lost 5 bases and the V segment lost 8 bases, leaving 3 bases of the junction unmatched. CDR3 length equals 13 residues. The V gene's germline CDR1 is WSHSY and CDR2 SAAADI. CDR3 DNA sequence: TGCGCCAGCCTCGGGACAGGGGACAATGAGCAGTTCTTC. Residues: CASLGTGDNEQFF.